The 20 T cell receptor beta chains below were found in one sample sequenced in a study of T cell responses to AZD1222 COVID-19 vaccine. Clones were sequenced by immunoSEQ multiplex PCR, and TCRdb holds only the in-frame ones, with some missing. The sample gives 120,000 to 150,000 clones, roughly 90% of which show up once; about 3% is in the top ten. The input for sequencing was peripheral blood, taken on day 0 of AZD1222 vaccination. Receptor source: an adult in good health.

This chain links TRBV3-1 (or the pseudogene TRBV3-2) with TRBJ1-2, with no clear D. The CDR3 is 14 amino acids. Per the germline V gene, CDR1 is LGHDT and CDR2 is YNNKEL (reference sequence). V was pared by 5 bases and J by 6 bases, with 16 bases between. CDR3 loop: CASSELAKTHGYTF. Here the CDR3 DNA reads TGTGCCAGCAGCGAATTGGCGAAAACTCATGGCTACACCTTC.

This chain uses TRBV15 with TRBJ1-1, with 7 bases identical to TRBD1. Trimming removed 4 bases from V and 0 bases from J; junction bases left unmatched: 5. The CDR3 consists of 15 residues. Germline lookup yields CDR1 LNHNV and CDR2 YYDKDF (reference sequence). The CDR3 DNA follows: TGTGCCACCAGCACTCGACAGGGATTGAACACTGAAGCTTTCTTT. It is translated as CATSTRQGLNTEAFF.

The chain uses TRBV6-1 and TRBJ1-3; tentative D call: TRBD1 (5 bases). Germline CDR1 MNHNS, CDR2 SASEGT. Trimming removed 1 base at V and 1 base at J, with 11 bases between. The length of the CDR3 is 16 residues. For the CDR3, the DNA is TGTGCCAGCAGTGAAGACGCAGGGTTATCTGGAAACACCATATATTTT. This translates into CASSEDAGLSGNTIYF.

The chain couples TRBV5-6 to TRBJ1-2, with 7 bases identical to TRBD1. Germline V lookup: CDR1 SGHDT, CDR2 YYEEEE. There are 13 residues in the CDR3. The trim removed 4 bases at V and 6 bases at J, leaving 6 bases unmatched. The CDR3: CASSVDRTHGYTF. CDR3 bases: TGTGCCAGCAGCGTGGACAGGACCCATGGCTACACCTTC.

The gene calls are TRBV9 and TRBJ2-7; the match to TRBD1 covers 10 bases. The CDR3 is made up of 16 amino acids. Trimming at V came to 4 bases and at J to 1 base, leaving 8 bases not matched to a gene. Germline V gene lookup returns CDR1 SGDLS and CDR2 YYNGEE. The CDR3 sequence: CASSPKEGQGSYEQYF. CDR3 in DNA: TGTGCCAGCAGCCCCAAAGAGGGACAGGGGTCCTACGAGCAGTACTTC.

The chain is built from TRBV6-5 and TRBJ1-1, with D unclear. The CDR3 spans 12 residues. Germline-derived CDR1 and CDR2 are MNHEY and SVGAGI. Trimming shortened V by 2 bases and J by 4 bases, and 5 bases separated the two germline ends. In DNA form, the CDR3 reads TGTGCCAGCAGTTACACGGGCACTGAAGCTTTCTTT. This translates into CASSYTGTEAFF.

The gene calls are TRBV12-3 or TRBV12-4 and TRBJ2-1; D is unclear. The CDR3 contains 11 residues. V was pared by 1 base and J by 5 bases, with 0 bases between. CDR3 residues: CASSLDNEQFF. The CDR3 DNA reads as TGTGCCAGCAGTTTAGACAATGAGCAGTTCTTC.

This clone was found once. The CDR3 nucleotides are TGTGCCAGTAGCCGTAGCGGTAACTATGGCTACACCTTC. Translated, it gives CASSRSGNYGYTF. The gene calls are TRBV19 and TRBJ1-2; D is unclear. CDR1 LNHDA and CDR2 SQIVND come from the germline V gene (reference sequence). V lost 6 bases to trimming and J lost 1 base, with 9 bases between them. CDR3 length: 13 residues.

V gene TRBV6-5 combines with J gene TRBJ2-2; no reliable D call. The CDR3 has 16 residues. The V and J ends lost 0 bases and 5 bases respectively, with 13 bases between them. Germline lookup yields CDR1 MNHEY and CDR2 SVGAGI. CDR3 sequence: CASSYSSLVGTGELFF. Written as DNA, the CDR3 is TGTGCCAGCAGTTACTCCTCCCTGGTGGGGACCGGGGAGCTGTTTTTT.

The chain links TRBV11-2 to TRBJ1-1; D is ambiguous. The CDR3 length is 19 residues. V was cut by 0 bases and J by 0 bases, with 20 bases left in between. Germline V gene sequence: CDR1 SGHAT, CDR2 FQNNGV. The CDR3 here is CASSLDRAGGGGLNTEAFF. The CDR3 region has the DNA TGTGCCAGCAGCTTAGATAGGGCAGGAGGAGGAGGGCTGAACACTGAAGCTTTCTTT.

The chain combines TRBV6-4 with TRBJ2-2; 10 nucleotides align to TRBD1. J gave up 5 bases and V 5 bases, and 2 bases lay outside the gene matches. Germline values: CDR1 MRHNA, CDR2 SNTAGT. The CDR3 is 14 amino acids. The CDR3 here is CASSRDRGTGELFF. In DNA, the CDR3 is TGTGCCAGCAGTCGGGACAGGGGAACCGGGGAGCTGTTTTTT.

This rearrangement joins TRBV5-1 to TRBJ1-1; D not resolved. Trimming left V 6 bases short and J 0 bases short, with 9 bases between. CDR3 size: 13 residues. The germline V gene has CDR1 SGHRS and CDR2 YFSETQ. The CDR3 here is CASKQSLNTEAFF. In nucleotides, the CDR3 is TGCGCCAGCAAGCAGAGCCTGAACACTGAAGCTTTCTTT.

This rearrangement joins TRBV28 to TRBJ2-5; TRBD1 aligns across 7 bases. The germline V gene has CDR1 MDHEN and CDR2 SYDVKM. The ends lost 3 bases at V and 2 bases at J; junction bases unmatched: 6. This CDR3 is built from 15 residues. The CDR3 here is CASSFFRQGQETQYF. In DNA, the CDR3 is TGTGCCAGCAGTTTCTTTCGACAGGGTCAAGAGACCCAGTACTTC.

The gene calls are TRBV5-1 and TRBJ2-7, with TRBD2 as a possible D gene (5 bases). The CDR3 runs 13 residues. Germline lookup yields CDR1 SGHRS and CDR2 YFSETQ. V was cut by 3 bases and J by 2 bases, with 9 bases left in between. This chain's CDR3 is CASSSNGAYEQYF. The CDR3 DNA is TGCGCCAGCAGCTCGAACGGGGCCTACGAGCAGTACTTC. Together with reference TRBV5-1 and TRBJ2-7, the CDR3 gives the full variable domain: KAGVTQTPRYLIKTRGQQVTLSCSPISGHRSVSWYQQTPGQGLQFLFEYFSETQRNKGNFPGRFSGRQFSNSRSEMNVSTLELGDSALYLCASSSNGAYEQYFGPGTRLTVT.

CDR3 protein: CASSDRTARKPQHF. Here the CDR3 DNA reads TGTGCCAGCAGTGACCGGACGGCTCGAAAGCCCCAGCATTTT. The chain uses TRBV25-1 and TRBJ1-5; unclear D gene. V lost 3 bases, J lost 8 bases, and 14 bases lay in between. This CDR3 spans 14 amino acids. Looked up from germline, CDR1 is MGHDK and CDR2 is SYGVNS. The whole variable domain, remainder taken from reference TRBV25-1 and TRBJ1-5, is EADIYQTPRYLVIGTGKKITLECSQTMGHDKMYWYQQDPGMELHLIHYSYGVNSTEKGDLSSESTVSRIRTEHFPLTLESARPSHTSQYLCASSDRTARKPQHFGDGTRLSIL.

The chain has TRBV7-2 and TRBJ1-2, with D unresolved. This CDR3 region has 13 residues. Germline lookup yields CDR1 SGHTA and CDR2 FQGNSA. V was clipped by 3 bases and J by 5 bases, with 10 bases between them. The CDR3: CASSLKHLYGYTF. The CDR3 DNA is TGTGCCAGCAGCTTGAAACATTTGTATGGCTACACCTTC.

The chain uses TRBV10-1 and TRBJ1-5; TRBD1 matches at 10 bases. Per the germline V gene, CDR1 is WNHNN and CDR2 is SYGVQD (reference sequence). This CDR3 comprises 16 residues. V dropped 4 bases and J dropped 6; count of bases not matched to a gene: 9. The CDR3 bases are TGCGCCAGCAGTGTGGGGACAGGGGTCAGGGCTCAGCCCCAGCATTTT. Its protein product is CASSVGTGVRAQPQHF.

CDR3 loop: CAWGGQRLYNSPLHF. CDR3 DNA sequence: TGTGCCTGGGGAGGACAGAGGCTCTATAATTCACCCCTCCACTTT. The chain couples TRBV30 to TRBJ1-6; weak D call: TRBD1 (6 bases). The CDR3 is 15 residues long. V lost 5 bases to trimming and J lost 3 bases, with 14 bases between them. Germline V gene sequence: CDR1 GTSNPN, CDR2 SVGIG (reference sequence). The variable domain in full, with the rest retrieved from reference TRBV30 and TRBJ1-6, is SQTIHQWPATLVQPVGSPLSLECTVEGTSNPNLYWYRQAAGRGLQLLFYSVGIGQISSEVPQNLSASRPQDRQFILSSKKLLLSDSGFYLCAWGGQRLYNSPLHFGNGTRLTVT.

The rearrangement uses TRBV4-3 and TRBJ1-2, with 7 bases fitting TRBD1. V gave up 2 bases and J gave up 6 bases; unmatched junction bases: 6. The CDR3 has 14 amino acids. CDR1 is LGHNA and CDR2 is YSLEER in the germline V gene. The CDR3 nucleotides read TGCGCCAGCAGCCAACAGACAGGGAGGGATGGCTACACCTTC. Its protein is CASSQQTGRDGYTF.

The chain joins TRBV6-2 or TRBV6-3 to TRBJ2-7, with 13 bases that match TRBD2. The CDR3 contains 16 residues. With 2 bases clipped from V and 4 bases from J, the junction kept 5 bases outside the gene matches. Germline CDR1 and CDR2: MNHEY and SVGEGT. The CDR3 nucleotides read TGTGCCAGCAGTTACCACTGGACTAGCGGGGGTTACGAGCAGTACTTC. Protein: CASSYHWTSGGYEQYF.